The clone carrying this TCR beta chain was counted a few times. What it binds is not known. TCRdb redid the calling of the reads with MiXCR, one entry per CDR3 protein. The data contain 400,000 or so distinct CDR3 sequences, approximately 31% of them singletons. This sample is part of a study of T cell repertoires in cytomegalovirus infection. Study background: Shared public TCR beta signatures pointed to both CMV infection and a matching HLA type.

In germline, CDR1 is SGHRS, CDR2 YFSETQ. V lost 5 bases, J lost 1 base, and 11 bases lay in between. The CDR3 covers 14 residues. Regarding the study as a whole: CMV-specific HLA-C-restricted TCR beta clonotypes dominated the ex vivo response.

This TCR came from a human donor in good health (CMV status not recorded). Some clones in this sample may be carry-over from other donors' samples. The chain couples TRBV5-1 to TRBJ2-3, with D perhaps matching TRBD2 (6 bases). The sample consisted of PBMCs. CDR3 DNA: TGCGCCAGCAGAGGGGACTTTGGCACAGATACGCAGTATTTT. Protein sequence: CASRGDFGTDTQYF.